The rows below give T cell receptor beta chains drawn from one sample of a study of blood T cell repertoires in COVID-19. Measured with immunoSEQ multiplex PCR; TCRdb has only the in-frame clones, and not every one. The sample shows 130,000 to 150,000 clones, around 86% of them seen only once. Sequencing input: peripheral blood. The source of these receptors is a human donor in a cohort sampled during active COVID-19. Each CDR3 is given with its conserved first and last residue. A D gene is named only where the DNA matches it firmly. A row's size may be missing; if present it is once, few, many or a size class.

j_call,d_call,clone_size,v_call,cdr3_aa,cdr3_nt
TRBJ2-1,TRBD2,NA,TRBV29-1,CSVSPGLAVYNEQFF,TGCAGCGTTAGCCCGGGACTAGCGGTTTACAATGAGCAGTTCTTC
TRBJ2-5,TRBD1,NA,TRBV7-2,CASSSRTGLETQYF,TGTGCCAGCAGCTCCCGGACAGGGCTTGAGACCCAGTACTTC
TRBJ2-1,TRBD1,NA,TRBV18,CASSSGTDIYNEQFF,TGTGCCAGCTCATCTGGGACAGACATCTACAATGAGCAGTTCTTC
TRBJ2-7,NA,NA,TRBV21-1,CASSKAIGGKSSYEQYF,TGTGCCAGCAGCAAAGCGATCGGCGGTAAAAGCTCCTACGAGCAGTACTTC
TRBJ2-7,NA,NA,TRBV7-2,CASSLAGSYEQYF,TGTGCCAGCAGCTTAGCAGGGAGCTACGAGCAGTACTTC
TRBJ1-2,TRBD1,few,TRBV20-1,CSASKAASGQGGYGYTF,TGCAGTGCTAGTAAGGCGGCCTCCGGACAGGGAGGCTATGGCTACACCTTC
TRBJ1-1,NA,NA,TRBV5-5,CASSLLTGSTEAFF,TGTGCCAGCAGCTTGTTAACGGGTAGCACTGAAGCTTTCTTT
TRBJ2-5,NA,NA,TRBV25-1,CASSENQGQTQYF,TGTGCCAGCAGTGAAAACCAGGGCCAGACCCAGTACTTC
TRBJ1-4,TRBD1,NA,TRBV7-9,CASSFTGGDEKLFF,TGTGCCAGCAGCTTCACAGGGGGTGACGAAAAACTGTTTTTT
TRBJ2-6,NA,NA,TRBV18,CASSLQGSGANVLTF,TGTGCCAGCTCACTACAGGGTTCTGGGGCCAACGTCCTGACTTTC
TRBJ1-3,TRBD1,NA,TRBV16,CASSHTGQGAGNTIYF,TGTGCCAGCAGCCATACGGGACAGGGGGCTGGAAACACCATATATTTT
TRBJ1-4,NA,once,TRBV28,CASSLRGGGEKLFF,TGTGCCAGCAGTTTAAGGGGGGGTGGTGAAAAACTGTTTTTT
TRBJ2-7,TRBD1,NA,TRBV5-4,CASSLARQGFYEQYF,TGTGCCAGCAGCTTGGCAAGACAGGGATTCTACGAGCAGTACTTC
TRBJ2-5,TRBD2,NA,TRBV19,CASSLQGLAGAETQYF,TGTGCCAGTAGTCTGCAGGGACTAGCGGGAGCAGAGACCCAGTACTTC
TRBJ2-1,TRBD2,NA,TRBV5-4,CASSLGAGGYNEQFF,TGTGCCAGCAGCTTGGGAGCGGGAGGCTACAATGAGCAGTTCTTC
TRBJ1-3,TRBD1,NA,TRBV28,CASSSPGGGQGAVGNTIYF,TGTGCCAGCAGTTCTCCTGGCGGGGGACAGGGGGCCGTCGGAAACACCATATATTTT
TRBJ2-2,TRBD2,NA,TRBV5-1,CASISGSTGELFF,TGCGCCAGCATTAGCGGGAGCACCGGGGAGCTGTTTTTT
TRBJ2-7,TRBD2,once,TRBV2,CARSGTRNEQYF,TGTGCCAGGAGCGGGACTCGTAACGAGCAGTACTTC
TRBJ2-7,NA,NA,TRBV7-9,CASSLGDQGREQYF,TGTGCCAGCAGCTTAGGCGATCAGGGGCGAGAGCAGTACTTC
TRBJ2-7,TRBD1,once,TRBV23-1,CASSQSGGQGMKNEQYF,TGCGCCAGCAGTCAATCCGGGGGACAGGGGATGAAGAACGAGCAGTACTTC
TRBJ2-7,NA,NA,TRBV3-1/TRBV3-2,CASTLGSGSREQYF,TGTGCCAGCACCCTCGGTTCAGGATCGCGCGAGCAGTACTTC
TRBJ2-2,NA,NA,TRBV19,CATNPTFPGELFF,TGTGCCACCAATCCCACATTCCCCGGGGAGCTGTTTTTT
TRBJ1-2,TRBD1,NA,TRBV28,CATGGPQPYGYTF,TGTGCCACAGGGGGGCCGCAACCTTATGGCTACACCTTC
TRBJ1-1,NA,NA,TRBV12-2,CASRFYRSRTEAFF,TGTGCAAGTCGCTTCTACAGGTCGAGGACTGAAGCTTTCTTT
TRBJ2-7,TRBD2,NA,TRBV11-2,CASSLGWGSGSYTYEQYF,TGTGCCAGCAGCTTAGGATGGGGTAGCGGGAGCTACACCTACGAGCAGTACTTC
TRBJ2-7,TRBD2,NA,TRBV28,CASIHASGSHEQYF,TGTGCCAGCATTCATGCCAGCGGGAGTCACGAGCAGTACTTC
TRBJ2-7,TRBD2,NA,TRBV19,CASSIGLAGAYEQYF,TGTGCCAGTAGTATAGGGCTAGCGGGAGCCTACGAGCAGTACTTC
TRBJ2-1,NA,NA,TRBV6-2/TRBV6-3,CASSYVERLISGDEQFF,TGTGCCAGCAGTTACGTGGAAAGACTAATTTCTGGGGATGAGCAGTTCTTC
TRBJ2-1,TRBD2,few,TRBV6-2/TRBV6-3,CASSYSGGGYNEQFF,TGTGCCAGCAGTTACTCGGGCGGGGGTTACAATGAGCAGTTCTTC
TRBJ2-1,TRBD1,NA,TRBV11-2,CASSWFRDRASYNEQFF,TGTGCCAGCAGTTGGTTCCGGGACAGGGCTTCCTACAATGAGCAGTTCTTC
TRBJ1-4,NA,once,TRBV7-9,CASSAGRDEKLFF,TGTGCCAGCAGCGCGGGGCGTGATGAAAAACTGTTTTTT
TRBJ1-4,NA,few,TRBV2,CASQRGTATNEKLFF,TGTGCCAGTCAACGGGGGACGGCAACTAATGAAAAACTGTTTTTT
TRBJ2-5,TRBD2,NA,TRBV13,CASRRGGEQETQYF,TGTGCCAGCAGGCGGGGAGGGGAGCAAGAGACCCAGTACTTC
TRBJ2-3,TRBD1,once,TRBV28,CASSLQTGRDTQYF,TGTGCCAGCAGCCTCCAGACAGGGCGAGATACGCAGTATTTT
TRBJ2-3,NA,few,TRBV2,CASSVVDTQYF,TGTGCCAGCAGTGTCGTGGATACGCAGTATTTT
TRBJ2-3,TRBD2,NA,TRBV6-1,CASSEGSIAGGSTDTQYF,TGTGCCAGCAGTGAAGGGTCCATAGCGGGAGGGAGCACAGATACGCAGTATTTT
TRBJ1-4,NA,once,TRBV4-2,CASSQDRSNEKLFF,TGTGCCAGCAGCCAAGACAGATCTAATGAAAAACTGTTTTTT
TRBJ2-5,TRBD2,few,TRBV5-1,CASSPGLAGDKAETQYF,TGCGCCAGCAGCCCGGGACTAGCGGGAGACAAGGCAGAGACCCAGTACTTC
TRBJ2-5,NA,NA,TRBV6-5,CASTMTAQETQYF,TGTGCCAGCACGATGACTGCTCAAGAGACCCAGTACTTC
TRBJ1-4,TRBD1,NA,TRBV3-1/TRBV3-2,CASGQGANEKLFF,TGTGCCAGCGGTCAGGGGGCGAATGAAAAACTGTTTTTT
TRBJ2-3,NA,NA,TRBV24-1,CATSGGRTSSTDTQYF,TGTGCCACCAGTGGGGGAAGGACATCTAGCACAGATACGCAGTATTTT
TRBJ2-7,TRBD1,NA,TRBV5-5,CASTTRDRRSEQYF,TGTGCCAGCACCACTAGGGACAGGAGGAGCGAGCAGTACTTC